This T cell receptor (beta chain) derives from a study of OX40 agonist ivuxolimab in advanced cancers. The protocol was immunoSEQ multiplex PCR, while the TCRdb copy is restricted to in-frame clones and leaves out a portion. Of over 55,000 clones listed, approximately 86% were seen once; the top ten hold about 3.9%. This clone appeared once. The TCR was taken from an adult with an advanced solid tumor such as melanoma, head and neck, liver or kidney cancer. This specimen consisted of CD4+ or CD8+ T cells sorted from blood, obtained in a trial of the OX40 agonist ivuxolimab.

The chain's CDR3 is CASSPLIGETQYF. The CDR3 DNA sequence: TGTGCCAGCAGCCCTCTAATAGGGGAGACCCAGTACTTC. The chain uses TRBV4-2 and TRBJ2-5, with no clear D. This CDR3 region has 13 residues. Trimming stripped 4 bases from V and 5 bases from J, with 11 bases between. Per germline, CDR1 LGHNA and CDR2 YNFKEQ.